Ten or more counts support the clone carrying this TCR beta chain. Its matching antigen is unknown. Between the trimmed V and J ends, which lost 6 bases and 1 base, there was a span of 16 bases. Germline lookup yields CDR1 MDHEN and CDR2 SYDVKM. This CDR3 is built from 16 residues. The sample belongs to a study of T cells in Graves' hyperthyroidism and ophthalmopathy. Whole-study results and caveats: Using 13 V-J features, a model discriminated ophthalmopathy from stable hyperthyroidism.

Amplification targeted TCR beta CDR3 regions from RNA transcripts. Initially, a first-round RT-PCR of the TCR CDR3 employed the HTBI primer set. TCRdb passed the multiplex PCR reads through MiXCR, listing each CDR3 protein once. The data show 500,000 to 600,000 distinct CDR3 sequences, approximately 15% seen once. Any patient presenting with uncontrolled infection, other autoimmune disease, pregnancy or lactation was left out. The sample consisted of blood. This sequence joins TRBV28 and TRBJ2-1; D tentatively reads TRBD1 or TRBD2 (5 bases each). This receptor was obtained from a woman younger than 35 with Graves' hyperthyroidism. In DNA, the CDR3 is TGTGCCAGCAGGTCCGGGGCCGTCTTTTCCTACAATGAGCAGTTCTTC. It yields the protein CASRSGAVFSYNEQFF.